This T cell receptor (beta chain) was sequenced during a study of CD8+ T cells in alopecia areata. Study-wide results and limits: Sequencing of scalp samples also captures resident alphabeta T cells of normal skin. Alopecia totalis/universalis scalp especially showed more expanded CD8+ clones than normal scalp. During tofacitinib treatment, many expanded lesional clones remained in scalp and blood.

The treatment is: oral pan-JAK inhibitor, 5-10 mg twice daily. This clone was found a few times. What it binds is unknown. The V and J ends lost 7 bases and 0 bases respectively, with 16 bases between them. This CDR3 is 15 amino acids long. Germline-derived CDR1 and CDR2 are SGHAT and FQNNGV. RNA, once extracted, was reverse transcribed into cDNA for use as the sequencing template. Some clones are missing from TCRdb's copy, which holds only in-frame ones; the method was immunoSEQ multiplex PCR. Of around 120,000 clones in the sample, 50% to 55% were seen once. The material sequenced was CD4+ T cells sorted from blood, taken at week 4, from a patient treated with tofacitinib. The rearrangement links TRBV11-2 to TRBJ2-7; D unclear. This sequence originates from a human donor with alopecia areata. The CDR3 is CASTQIMSSSYEQYF. In nucleotides, the CDR3 is TGTGCCAGCACCCAGATTATGTCAAGCTCCTACGAGCAGTACTTC. Complete variable domain (other parts from reference TRBV11-2 and TRBJ2-7): EAGVAQSPRYKIIEKRQSVAFWCNPISGHATLYWYQQILGQGPKLLIQFQNNGVVDDSQLPKDRFSAERLKGVDSTLKIQPAKLEDSAVYLCASTQIMSSSYEQYFGPGTRLTVT.